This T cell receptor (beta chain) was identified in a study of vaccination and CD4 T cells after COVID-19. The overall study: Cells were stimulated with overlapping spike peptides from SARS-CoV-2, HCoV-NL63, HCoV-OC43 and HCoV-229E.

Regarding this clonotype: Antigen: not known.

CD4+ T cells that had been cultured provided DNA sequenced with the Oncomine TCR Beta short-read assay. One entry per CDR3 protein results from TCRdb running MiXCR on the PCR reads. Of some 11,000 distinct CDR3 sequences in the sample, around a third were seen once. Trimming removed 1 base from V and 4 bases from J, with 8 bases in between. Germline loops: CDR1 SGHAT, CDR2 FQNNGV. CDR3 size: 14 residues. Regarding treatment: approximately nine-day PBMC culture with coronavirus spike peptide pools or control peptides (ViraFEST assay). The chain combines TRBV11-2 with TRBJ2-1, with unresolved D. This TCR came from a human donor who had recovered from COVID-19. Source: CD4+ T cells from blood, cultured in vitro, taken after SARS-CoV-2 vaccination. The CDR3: CASSLGLGYNEQFF. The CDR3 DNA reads TGTGCCAGCAGCTTAGGGCTAGGGTACAATGAGCAGTTCTTC.